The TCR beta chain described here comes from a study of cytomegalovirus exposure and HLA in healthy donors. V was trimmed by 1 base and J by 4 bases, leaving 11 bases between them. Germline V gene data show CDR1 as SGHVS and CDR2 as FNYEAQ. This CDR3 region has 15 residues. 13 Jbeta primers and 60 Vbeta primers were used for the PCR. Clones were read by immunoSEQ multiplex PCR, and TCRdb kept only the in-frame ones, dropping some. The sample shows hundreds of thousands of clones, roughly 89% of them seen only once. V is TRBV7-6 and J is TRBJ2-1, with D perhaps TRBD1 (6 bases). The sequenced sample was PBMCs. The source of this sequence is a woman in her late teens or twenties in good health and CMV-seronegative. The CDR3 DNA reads TGTGCCAGCAGCTTAGTCAGGGGAATTTACAATGAGCAGTTCTTC. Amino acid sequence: CASSLVRGIYNEQFF.